Presented here are 17 T cell receptor beta chains from one specimen sequenced in a study of shared T cell receptors in the human thymus. Method: immunoSEQ multiplex PCR; TCRdb's copy keeps in-frame clones and lacks some. The profile shows 500,000 to 750,000 clones, around nine tenths of them singletons. This sample was shared with a second study, whose subject was human thymus T cells.

Sequenced sample: thymocytes. All receptors come from a boy in the first two years of life with a congenital heart defect.

The chain employs TRBV4-1 and TRBJ2-7, with D tentatively TRBD1 (6 bases). The V and J ends lost 0 bases and 0 bases respectively, with 12 bases between them. Germline V lookup: CDR1 MGHRA, CDR2 YSYEKL. This CDR3 has 16 residues. CDR3 in amino acids: CASSQDLGGSSYEQYF. In DNA, the CDR3 is TGCGCCAGCAGCCAAGATTTAGGGGGAAGCTCCTACGAGCAGTACTTC.

This chain uses TRBV7-2 with TRBJ2-7, with D possibly TRBD1 on 8 matching bases. The CDR3 has 14 amino acids. The germline V and J ends were trimmed by 3 bases and 4 bases, with 13 bases remaining between them. Per the germline V gene, CDR1 is SGHTA and CDR2 is FQGNSA. CDR3 region: CASSFHRGGYEQYF. The CDR3 bases are TGTGCCAGCAGCTTCCACAGGGGGGGTTACGAGCAGTACTTC.

The V and J genes are TRBV5-4 and TRBJ2-6, with D unclear. CDR3 length: 15 amino acids. V was pared by 3 bases and J by 2 bases, with 9 bases between. Germline loops: CDR1 SGHNT, CDR2 YYREEE (reference sequence). CDR3 nucleotide sequence: TGTGCCAGCAGCTCCCTACTGGCTGGGGCCAACGTCCTGACTTTC. Its protein is CASSSLLAGANVLTF.

The chain joins TRBV7-9 to TRBJ2-1, with D perhaps matching TRBD2 (6 bases). V was pared by 5 bases and J by 0 bases, with 23 bases between. The CDR3 is made up of 19 amino acids. The V gene's germline CDR1 is SEHNR and CDR2 FQNEAQ (reference sequence). The chain's CDR3 is CASSPIGIGGDVSYNEQFF. Here the CDR3 DNA reads TGTGCCAGCAGCCCCATAGGTATTGGCGGGGATGTCTCCTACAATGAGCAGTTCTTC. Based on the CDR3 plus reference TRBV7-9 and TRBJ2-1, the full variable domain is DTGVSQNPRHKITKRGQNVTFRCDPISEHNRLYWYRQTLGQGPEFLTYFQNEAQLEKSRLLSDRFSAERPKGSFSTLEIQRTEQGDSAMYLCASSPIGIGGDVSYNEQFFGPGTRLTVL.

This clone was seen a handful of times. The gene calls are TRBV28 and TRBJ2-2; 8 bases are a match to TRBD1. V lost 3 bases to trimming and J lost 5 bases; unmatched junction nucleotides: 5. Germline lookup yields CDR1 MDHEN and CDR2 SYDVKM. This CDR3 has 15 amino acids. The CDR3 DNA follows: TGTGCCAGCAGTTTTCAGGGGGCGTGGACCGGGGAGCTGTTTTTT. This translates into CASSFQGAWTGELFF.

This clone was seen a single time. The chain is built from TRBV4-1 and TRBJ1-1, with D possibly matching TRBD1 (5 bases). V was shortened by 3 bases and J by 1 base, with 15 bases between the two germline ends. The CDR3 sequence is 16 residues long. Germline loops: CDR1 MGHRA, CDR2 YSYEKL. The CDR3, as DNA: TGCGCCAGCAGCCACCATTTACAGGCCTCGAACACTGAAGCTTTCTTT. This codes for CASSHHLQASNTEAFF.

V is TRBV29-1 and J is TRBJ1-1; the D is unclear. Trimming stripped 1 base from V and 1 base from J, with 4 bases between. Germline CDR1 SQVTM, CDR2 ANQGSEA. CDR3 size: 12 residues. CDR3 in amino acids: CSVEAENTEAFF. Written as DNA, the CDR3 is TGCAGCGTTGAAGCAGAGAACACTGAAGCTTTCTTT. Full variable domain (remainder filled in from reference TRBV29-1 and TRBJ1-1): SAVISQKPSRDICQRGTSLTIQCQVDSQVTMMFWYRQQPGQSLTLIATANQGSEATYESGFVIDKFPISRPNLTFSTLTVSNMSPEDSSIYLCSVEAENTEAFFGQGTRLTVV.

The V and J genes are TRBV5-1 and TRBJ2-3, with no clear D. Germline CDR1 reads SGHRS; CDR2 reads YFSETQ. Trimming left V 6 bases short and J 8 bases short, with 25 bases between. The CDR3 loop spans 16 amino acids. DNA of the CDR3: TGCGCCAGCACCCCGAAAAGCTCCCCCACAGCATCTACGCAGTATTTT. Translating it yields CASTPKSSPTASTQYF.

The V gene is TRBV5-1, the J gene TRBJ2-1; 7 bases agree with TRBD2. J lost 6 bases, V lost 1 base, and 4 bases had no gene match. Germline lookup yields CDR1 SGHRS and CDR2 YFSETQ. The CDR3 is 14 amino acids. CDR3 coding DNA: TGCGCCAGCAGCTTGCAAAGCGGGACCAATGAGCAGTTCTTC. Protein: CASSLQSGTNEQFF.

The CDR3 DNA reads as TGTGCCAGCAGCTTCGGACAACGCTACGAGCAGTACTTC. It specifies CASSFGQRYEQYF. The gene calls are TRBV11-2 and TRBJ2-7, with a weak D call TRBD1 (5 bases). CDR1 and CDR2 from the germline V gene are SGHAT and FQNNGV. The CDR3 extends over 13 amino acids. The germline V and J ends were trimmed by 3 bases and 3 bases, with 9 bases remaining between them.

The chain combines TRBV19 with TRBJ1-5; D perhaps matches TRBD1 (6 bases). This CDR3 comprises 15 residues. The V and J ends lost 4 bases and 0 bases respectively, with 10 bases between them. The germline V gene has CDR1 LNHDA and CDR2 SQIVND (reference sequence). Here the CDR3 reads CASSTHRDSNQPQHF. The CDR3 region has the DNA TGTGCCAGTAGTACCCACAGGGATAGCAATCAGCCCCAGCATTTT.

The J gene is TRBJ2-1, the V gene TRBV14; 7 nucleotides align to TRBD1. The CDR3 runs 16 residues. The V gene's germline CDR1 is SGHDN and CDR2 FVKESK. V trimming: 4 bases; J trimming: 9 bases; junction bases outside the gene matches: 15. CDR3 nucleotide sequence: TGTGCCAGCAGCCCCGACAGGGAAGGGCAAACGGGTGAGCAGTTCTTC. Translation: CASSPDREGQTGEQFF.

This chain connects TRBV27 to TRBJ2-7; TRBD1 agrees at 8 bases. The CDR3 loop spans 15 amino acids. Germline V gives CDR1 MNHEY, CDR2 SMNVEV (reference sequence). Unmatched junction bases numbered 4, after V lost 3 bases and J lost 0 bases. This CDR3 reads CASSFRQGNSYEQYF. The CDR3 nucleotides read TGTGCCAGCAGTTTCAGACAGGGGAACTCCTACGAGCAGTACTTC.

The chain uses TRBV29-1 and TRBJ1-2; weak D call: TRBD1 (5 bases). Germline V gives CDR1 SQVTM, CDR2 ANQGSEA. The CDR3 loop spans 13 amino acids. V lost 1 base and J 4 bases, leaving 10 bases between the germline ends. The CDR3 sequence: CSVEAGSTYGYTF. DNA for the CDR3: TGCAGCGTTGAAGCAGGGTCGACCTATGGCTACACCTTC.

The chain has TRBV13 and TRBJ1-3; a weak D match, TRBD1 (6 bases). Germline assignment: CDR1 PRHDT and CDR2 FYEKMQ (reference sequence). The CDR3 length is 16 residues. Trimming took 5 bases from V and 0 from J, leaving 14 bases between them. CDR3 nucleotide sequence: TGTGCCAGCAGCCCCAGACACAGGGACTCTGGAAACACCATATATTTT. Encoded protein: CASSPRHRDSGNTIYF.

The chain carries TRBV15 and TRBJ1-4, with D perhaps matching TRBD1 (5 bases). V was cut by 0 bases and J by 0 bases, with 20 bases left in between. CDR3 length: 20 residues. Germline V gives CDR1 LNHNV, CDR2 YYDKDF (reference sequence). The CDR3 DNA reads as TGTGCCACCAGCAGAGACTCTCCGGCGGGGGTAAATGCAACTAATGAAAAACTGTTTTTT. Its translation: CATSRDSPAGVNATNEKLFF.

V gene TRBV1 combines with J gene TRBJ2-7; the table's D call, TRBD2, was not checked against the DNA. TRBV1 is tagged as a pseudogene. This CDR3 comprises 16 residues. CDR3 bases: TGCACCAGCAGCCTTAGCGGGAGATGGGTCCCCTACGAGCAGTACTTC. Amino acid sequence: CTSSLSGRWVPYEQYF.